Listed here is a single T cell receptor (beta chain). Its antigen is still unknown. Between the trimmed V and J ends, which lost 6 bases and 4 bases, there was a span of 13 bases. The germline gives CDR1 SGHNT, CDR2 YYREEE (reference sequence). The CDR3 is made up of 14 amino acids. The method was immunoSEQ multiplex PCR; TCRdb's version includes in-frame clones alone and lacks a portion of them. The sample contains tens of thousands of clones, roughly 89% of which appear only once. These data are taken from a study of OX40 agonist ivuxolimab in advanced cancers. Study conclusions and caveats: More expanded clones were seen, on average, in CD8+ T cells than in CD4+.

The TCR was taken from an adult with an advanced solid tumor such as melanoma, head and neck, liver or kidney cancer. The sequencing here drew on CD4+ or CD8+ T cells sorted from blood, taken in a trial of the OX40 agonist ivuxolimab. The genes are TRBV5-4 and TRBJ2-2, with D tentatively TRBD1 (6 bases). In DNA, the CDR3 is TGTGCCAGCAACACAGGGCAGGGCACCGGGGAGCTGTTTTTT. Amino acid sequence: CASNTGQGTGELFF.